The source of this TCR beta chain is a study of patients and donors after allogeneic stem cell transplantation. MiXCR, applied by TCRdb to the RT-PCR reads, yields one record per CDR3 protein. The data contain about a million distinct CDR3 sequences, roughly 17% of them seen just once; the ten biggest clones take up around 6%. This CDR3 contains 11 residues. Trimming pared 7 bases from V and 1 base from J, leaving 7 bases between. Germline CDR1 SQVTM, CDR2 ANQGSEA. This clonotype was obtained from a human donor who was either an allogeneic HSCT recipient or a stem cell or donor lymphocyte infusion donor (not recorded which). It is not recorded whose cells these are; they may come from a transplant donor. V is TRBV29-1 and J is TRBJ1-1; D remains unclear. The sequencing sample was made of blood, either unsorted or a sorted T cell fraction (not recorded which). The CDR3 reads CSAFKNTEAFF. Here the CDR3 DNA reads TGCAGCGCCTTCAAGAACACTGAAGCTTTCTTT.